Below, 30 T cell receptor beta chains from the same sample are listed, as sequenced in a study of shared clonotypes between healthy human individuals. The repertoire was sequenced with immunoSEQ multiplex PCR; TCRdb's copy has only in-frame clones and lacks some. This sample yields approximately 2.1 million clones, of which roughly 93% are seen a single time; about 0.39% belongs to the top ten. The sample taken for sequencing was naive CD4+ T cells from PBMCs. Stated subset: CD45RA+ positively selected. These receptors originate from a young man in good health. Some clones in this sample may be carry-over from other donors' samples.

The chain has TRBV11-2 and TRBJ2-3, with TRBD2 matching 7 bases. The germline V gene encodes CDR1 SGHAT and CDR2 FQNNGV. V gave up 6 bases and J gave up 1 base; unmatched junction bases: 7. The CDR3 has 15 residues. The CDR3 DNA reads TGTGCCAGCAGGGCTCCGGGGAGGGGCACAGATACGCAGTATTTT. It encodes CASRAPGRGTDTQYF.

Remarks on this clone: Other DNA sequences in the same sample also yield this CDR3. The chain recombines TRBV5-1 with TRBJ2-5; D is ambiguous. Germline V lookup: CDR1 SGHRS, CDR2 YFSETQ. This CDR3 spans 12 amino acids. Trimming shortened V by 2 bases and J by 2 bases, and 4 bases separated the two germline ends. The CDR3 sequence: CASSLPQETQYF. Here the CDR3 DNA reads TGCGCCAGCAGCTTACCACAAGAGACCCAGTACTTC. The entire variable domain, with the rest obtained from reference TRBV5-1 and TRBJ2-5, is as follows: KAGVTQTPRYLIKTRGQQVTLSCSPISGHRSVSWYQQTPGQGLQFLFEYFSETQRNKGNFPGRFSGRQFSNSRSEMNVSTLELGDSALYLCASSLPQETQYFGPGTRLLVL.

This chain connects TRBV7-2 to TRBJ2-7, with D tentatively TRBD1 (5 bases). V lost 5 bases and J 1 base, leaving 15 bases between the germline ends. Germline V CDR1 and CDR2: SGHTA, FQGNSA. The CDR3 runs 15 residues. The CDR3 bases are TGTGCCAGCAGCGTTACAGGATCACTTTCCTACGAGCAGTACTTC. Protein product: CASSVTGSLSYEQYF.

This chain links TRBV25-1 with TRBJ1-1; TRBD1 might be the D (5 bases). The CDR3 is 15 amino acids. Trimming left V 1 base short and J 5 bases short, with 14 bases between. CDR1 MGHDK and CDR2 SYGVNS come from the germline V gene. In DNA form, the CDR3 reads TGTGCCAGCAGTGAATGGGGCCCCCTCCAAACTGAAGCTTTCTTT. Its protein is CASSEWGPLQTEAFF.

The chain has TRBV7-8 and TRBJ2-1; D perhaps matches TRBD2 (7 bases). This CDR3 has 18 residues. Per the germline V gene, CDR1 is SGHVS and CDR2 is FQNEAQ. Deletions cut 1 base from V and 5 bases from J, with 21 bases between. CDR3: CASSLDQLGGLLNNEQFF. The CDR3 DNA reads TGTGCCAGCAGCTTAGATCAGTTAGGGGGACTACTCAACAATGAGCAGTTCTTC.

J is TRBJ2-7 and V is TRBV27, with 7 bases aligning to TRBD1. This CDR3 comprises 14 residues. With 2 bases clipped from V and 3 bases from J, the junction kept 4 bases outside the gene matches. CDR1 MNHEY and CDR2 SMNVEV come from the germline V gene (reference sequence). CDR3 residues: CASSLRQGNYEQYF. Here the CDR3 DNA reads TGTGCCAGCAGTTTACGACAGGGTAACTACGAGCAGTACTTC.

Note on this clone: The same CDR3 can be traced to other DNA sequences in this sample. V gene TRBV7-2 combines with J gene TRBJ1-3; D call uncertain. This CDR3 has 14 amino acids. The germline V gene encodes CDR1 SGHTA and CDR2 FQGNSA. V was clipped by 1 base and J by 0 bases, with 4 bases between them. CDR3 residues: CASSLDGSGNTIYF. The CDR3 coding sequence is TGTGCCAGCAGCTTAGATGGCTCTGGAAACACCATATATTTT.

The V gene is TRBV27, the J gene TRBJ2-1; 7 bases fit TRBD2. Germline V lookup: CDR1 MNHEY, CDR2 SMNVEV (reference sequence). V shed 8 bases and J 4 bases; nucleotides not matched to a gene: 8. This CDR3 contains 14 residues. The CDR3 sequence: CASGRESWYNEQFF. CDR3 nucleotide sequence: TGTGCCAGCGGGCGGGAGAGTTGGTACAATGAGCAGTTCTTC.

The chain is built from TRBV10-3 and TRBJ2-1; D remains ambiguous. Germline V gives CDR1 ENHRY, CDR2 SYGVKD. V was pared by 3 bases and J by 4 bases, with 7 bases between. CDR3 length: 13 amino acids. CDR3 DNA sequence: TGTGCCATCAGTGAACAAGGATACAATGAGCAGTTCTTC. As protein: CAISEQGYNEQFF.

The chain links TRBV7-9 to TRBJ2-7, with TRBD2 matching 12 bases. The CDR3 is 14 amino acids. J gave up 5 bases and V 5 bases, and 4 bases lay outside the gene matches. Germline values: CDR1 SEHNR, CDR2 FQNEAQ (reference sequence). The DNA of the CDR3 is TGTGCCAGCAGCCTCCGGACTAGCGGGAACGAGCAGTACTTC. Protein: CASSLRTSGNEQYF.

The rearrangement uses TRBV2 and TRBJ1-1, with 7 bases fitting TRBD1. Germline V gene data show CDR1 as SNHLY and CDR2 as FYNNEI. The CDR3 has 13 amino acids. Losses at the gene ends were 6 bases for V and 9 bases for J; bases not matched to a gene: 10. This CDR3 reads CASRAAGGGKAFF. In DNA form, the CDR3 reads TGTGCCAGCAGGGCCGCAGGGGGAGGAAAAGCTTTCTTT.

The rearrangement uses TRBV6-1 and TRBJ1-1, with 9 bases lining up with TRBD1. The germline gives CDR1 MNHNS, CDR2 SASEGT. V shed 7 bases, J shed 5 bases, and the junction held 8 bases outside the gene matches. The CDR3 is made up of 14 amino acids. The CDR3 spells CASNKDRGWTEAFF. The CDR3 DNA follows: TGTGCCAGCAACAAGGACAGGGGATGGACTGAAGCTTTCTTT.

This chain uses TRBV4-3 with TRBJ1-2, with D possibly TRBD1 on 5 matching bases. Germline V gives CDR1 LGHNA, CDR2 YSLEER. The CDR3 has 16 amino acids. The germline V and J ends were trimmed by 1 base and 4 bases, with 16 bases remaining between them. The CDR3 region has the DNA TGCGCCAGCAGCCAAGTCGACCGGGACGGATCCTATGGCTACACCTTC. Translated: CASSQVDRDGSYGYTF.

Concerning this clone itself: Other nucleotide sequences in the sample specify the same CDR3. This CDR3 reads CASSLGQGDTGELFF. The CDR3 DNA reads as TGCGCCAGCAGCTTGGGACAGGGAGACACCGGGGAGCTGTTTTTT. V is TRBV5-1 and J is TRBJ2-2, with TRBD1 matching over 7 bases. The CDR3 has 15 amino acids. Germline lookup yields CDR1 SGHRS and CDR2 YFSETQ. V lost 0 bases and J lost 3; bases outside the gene matches: 2.

The genes are TRBV5-1 and TRBJ2-2; TRBD2 aligns across 13 bases. Germline CDR1 and CDR2: SGHRS and YFSETQ. The V and J ends lost 4 bases and 6 bases, in that order; junction bases with no gene match: 3. The CDR3 loop spans 15 amino acids. The CDR3 reads CASSAGLAGPGELFF. The CDR3 DNA sequence: TGCGCCAGCAGCGCGGGACTAGCGGGACCCGGGGAGCTGTTTTTT.

V usage is TRBV11-3 and J usage is TRBJ2-1, with D tentatively TRBD2 (7 bases). The V and J ends lost 2 bases and 11 bases respectively, with 19 bases between them. The CDR3 totals 15 residues. Germline V lookup: CDR1 SGHNT, CDR2 YENEEA. This CDR3 is CASSLLAGADQKQFF. DNA of the CDR3: TGTGCCAGCAGCTTACTCGCGGGGGCCGACCAGAAGCAGTTCTTC.

J is TRBJ2-5 and V is TRBV7-2, with a weak D call TRBD2 (6 bases). This CDR3 has 14 amino acids. Germline CDR1 and CDR2: SGHTA and FQGNSA. The V end was cut by 6 bases, the J end by 4 bases, with 15 bases between. DNA for the CDR3: TGTGCCAGCAGTCTAGGGAGGCGTTTAGAGACCCAGTACTTC. Translation: CASSLGRRLETQYF.

As concerns this clone: Other DNA sequences in the same sample also yield this CDR3. The rearrangement joins TRBV5-4 to TRBJ1-3; a weak D match, TRBD1 (5 bases). V lost 3 bases and J lost 0, with 7 bases in between. Germline V gene lookup returns CDR1 SGHNT and CDR2 YYREEE (reference sequence). The CDR3 contains 14 residues. In nucleotides, the CDR3 is TGTGCCAGCAGCTCCAGGGACTCTGGAAACACCATATATTTT. Translation gives CASSSRDSGNTIYF.

The rearrangement links TRBV9 to TRBJ2-5; the match to TRBD2 covers 9 bases. Germline V gene sequence: CDR1 SGDLS, CDR2 YYNGEE. Trimming removed 0 bases from V and 1 base from J; junction bases left unmatched: 7. This CDR3 spans 17 amino acids. The CDR3 here is CASSVGGASGTQETQYF. The CDR3 bases are TGTGCCAGCAGCGTAGGAGGGGCTAGCGGGACCCAAGAGACCCAGTACTTC.

This sequence joins TRBV7-9 and TRBJ1-2; D possibly corresponds to TRBD1 (5 bases). Germline V CDR1 and CDR2: SEHNR, FQNEAQ (reference sequence). The CDR3 is made up of 14 amino acids. Trimming shortened V by 1 base and J by 2 bases, and 8 bases separated the two germline ends. CDR3 loop: CASSLGAGNYGYTF. The CDR3 DNA sequence: TGTGCCAGCAGCTTAGGTGCAGGGAACTATGGCTACACCTTC.

The sample holds a few counts of this clone. The chain is built from TRBV2 and TRBJ1-5, with 7 nucleotides matching TRBD1. Germline loops: CDR1 SNHLY, CDR2 FYNNEI. V lost 6 bases to trimming and J lost 1 base; unmatched junction nucleotides: 3. CDR3 length: 14 amino acids. This chain's CDR3 is CASSSQGSNQPQHF. As DNA, the CDR3 is TGTGCCAGCAGCTCACAGGGGAGCAATCAGCCCCAGCATTTT.

The V gene is TRBV28, the J gene TRBJ1-1; TRBD1 is a possible D gene (5 bases). The V gene's germline CDR1 is MDHEN and CDR2 SYDVKM. There are 11 residues in the CDR3. V gave up 5 bases and J gave up 10 bases, with 11 bases separating them. The CDR3 DNA sequence: TGTGCCAGCAGTGGGGGTTTTGGAGCTTTCTTT. It translates to CASSGGFGAFF.

This chain joins TRBV5-1 and TRBJ2-5; weak D call: TRBD1 (5 bases). Trimming shortened V by 4 bases and J by 0 bases, and 13 bases separated the two germline ends. CDR1 is SGHRS, CDR2 YFSETQ, per germline. The length of the CDR3 is 15 residues. CDR3 coding DNA: TGCGCCAGCAGCACCTACACAGGAGACCAAGAGACCCAGTACTTC. It specifies CASSTYTGDQETQYF.

As for this clone: This specimen includes other DNA sequences encoding the same CDR3. The CDR3 region is CASSPGQGGGYTF. The CDR3 DNA follows: TGTGCCAGCTCTCCTGGTCAAGGAGGGGGCTACACCTTC. The chain has TRBV18 and TRBJ1-2; D is unclear. This CDR3 spans 13 amino acids. Trimming pared 6 bases from V and 8 bases from J, leaving 16 bases between. Germline V gene sequence: CDR1 KGHSH, CDR2 LQKENI.

The chain employs TRBV29-1 and TRBJ1-3; D might be TRBD1 (6 bases). Trimming cost V 7 bases and J 0 bases, with 13 bases left between them. The germline gives CDR1 SQVTM, CDR2 ANQGSEA. The CDR3 is 14 residues long. The CDR3 protein is CSALQGYSGNTIYF. CDR3 DNA sequence: TGCAGCGCACTACAGGGATACTCTGGAAACACCATATATTTT.

The chain couples TRBV2 to TRBJ1-4; 9 bases line up with TRBD1. The CDR3 is 14 amino acids. Germline CDR1 SNHLY, CDR2 FYNNEI. J lost 7 bases, V lost 8 bases, and 8 bases had no gene match. Written as DNA, the CDR3 is TGTGCCAGCCGCCTCCGGGACAGGGCTGAAAAACTGTTTTTT. As protein: CASRLRDRAEKLFF.

This chain uses TRBV18 with TRBJ2-5; D could derive from TRBD1 or TRBD2 (5 bases each). Germline-derived CDR1 and CDR2 are KGHSH and LQKENI. V shed 6 bases and J shed 5 bases, with 10 bases lying between them. The CDR3 spans 12 residues. The CDR3 is CASSGTSETQYF. CDR3 bases: TGTGCCAGCTCGGGGACGTCCGAGACCCAGTACTTC.

V and J are TRBV6-5 and TRBJ2-7; 10 nucleotides align to TRBD1. V trimming: 6 bases; J trimming: 3 bases; junction bases outside the gene matches: 5. Germline loops: CDR1 MNHEY, CDR2 SVGAGI. This CDR3 contains 14 residues. DNA of the CDR3: TGTGCCAGCAGAGCGGGACAGGGGAGCTACGAGCAGTACTTC. Its protein product is CASRAGQGSYEQYF.

This clone was recorded only once. The chain couples TRBV7-9 to TRBJ1-5; D gene unclear. V was pared by 1 base and J by 4 bases, with 8 bases between. The CDR3 is made up of 14 amino acids. The germline gives CDR1 SEHNR, CDR2 FQNEAQ (reference sequence). The CDR3, as DNA: TGTGCCAGCAGCTTAGATGCGGGAAATCAGCCCCAGCATTTT. Amino acid sequence: CASSLDAGNQPQHF.

This sequence joins TRBV6-5 and TRBJ2-1, with D maybe TRBD2 (5 bases). This CDR3 has 15 residues. V gave up 2 bases and J gave up 1 base, with 9 bases separating them. Germline V gives CDR1 MNHEY, CDR2 SVGAGI. CDR3 protein: CASSYERASYNEQFF. The CDR3 bases are TGTGCCAGCAGTTACGAGAGGGCATCCTACAATGAGCAGTTCTTC.